This passage covers 22 T cell receptor beta chains from one sample sequenced in a study of blood T cell repertoires in COVID-19. Method: immunoSEQ multiplex PCR; TCRdb's copy keeps in-frame clones and lacks some. The table has hundreds of thousands of clones, around 85% seen once. The specimen was PBMCs or T cells enriched from blood (not recorded which). The receptor set was obtained from a woman aged 30 to 39 who had been exposed to COVID-19.

The chain is built from TRBV28 and TRBJ2-5; 11 bases are a match to TRBD1. CDR1 and CDR2 (germline): MDHEN, SYDVKM. The CDR3 is 13 amino acids. V was pared by 8 bases and J by 5 bases, with 4 bases of the junction left unmatched. CDR3 amino acids: CASGQGARETQYF. The CDR3 coding sequence is TGTGCCAGCGGACAGGGGGCCAGGGAGACCCAGTACTTC. Looking up the rest from reference TRBV28 and TRBJ2-5 gives the full variable domain: DVKVTQSSRYLVKRTGEKVFLECVQDMDHENMFWYRQDPGLGLRLIYFSYDVKMKEKGDIPEGYSVSREKKERFSLILESASTNQTSMYLCASGQGARETQYFGPGTRLLVL.

CDR3 in amino acids: CASSQGQGAGTNEKLFF. CDR3 bases: TGCGCCAGCAGCCAAGGACAGGGGGCAGGGACTAATGAAAAACTGTTTTTT. The rearrangement links TRBV4-1 to TRBJ1-4; 10 bases fit TRBD1. There are 17 residues in the CDR3. Germline lookup yields CDR1 MGHRA and CDR2 YSYEKL. V lost 1 base and J lost 2; bases outside the gene matches: 4.

V usage is TRBV11-2 and J usage is TRBJ2-3; 8 nucleotides agree with TRBD2. Per germline, CDR1 SGHAT and CDR2 FQNNGV. This CDR3 is 18 amino acids long. The V and J ends lost 1 base and 4 bases, in that order; junction bases with no gene match: 13. The CDR3, as DNA: TGTGCCAGCAGCTTAGGGACTTCGGGACTAGGGGGGCCAGATACGCAGTATTTT. Translating it yields CASSLGTSGLGGPDTQYF.

The chain recombines TRBV6-5 with TRBJ1-2; D gene unclear. CDR3 length: 13 residues. Trimming removed 2 bases from V and 4 bases from J, with 8 bases in between. Germline assignment: CDR1 MNHEY and CDR2 SVGAGI. CDR3 in amino acids: CASSYTGIYGYTF. CDR3 in DNA: TGTGCCAGCAGTTACACCGGGATCTATGGCTACACCTTC.

This clone was seen only once. V gene TRBV15 combines with J gene TRBJ2-4, with TRBD2 matching 8 bases. Losses at the gene ends were 1 base for V and 0 bases for J; bases not matched to a gene: 8. Per the germline V gene, CDR1 is LNHNV and CDR2 is YYDKDF (reference sequence). CDR3 size: 18 residues. DNA for the CDR3: TGTGCCACCAGCAGAGGTTCGGGCGGGGGGTCAGCCAAAAACATTCAGTACTTC. Its translation is CATSRGSGGGSAKNIQYF.

The chain links TRBV7-9 to TRBJ1-1; 7 nucleotides agree with TRBD1. Germline CDR1 reads SEHNR; CDR2 reads FQNEAQ (reference sequence). J was trimmed by 11 bases and V by 1 base; bases with no gene match: 7. The CDR3 covers 13 residues. Written as DNA, the CDR3 is TGTGCCAGCAGCTTAGGTTGGCAGGGACAGGCTTTCTTT. Amino acid sequence: CASSLGWQGQAFF.

V and J are TRBV28 and TRBJ1-6, with D perhaps matching TRBD1 (6 bases). Germline assignment: CDR1 MDHEN and CDR2 SYDVKM. The CDR3 totals 17 residues. V dropped 3 bases and J dropped 5 bases, with 17 bases sitting between them. The CDR3 region has the DNA TGTGCCAGCAGTTTTCCGCAAGGGGGTAGGGATAATTCACCCCTCCACTTT. Translation: CASSFPQGGRDNSPLHF.

This chain connects TRBV7-2 to TRBJ2-2, with D perhaps matching TRBD2 (5 bases). With 3 bases removed from V and 2 bases from J, the gap between germline ends came to 7 bases. Germline CDR1 is SGHTA and CDR2 is FQGNSA. CDR3 length: 14 residues. CDR3 sequence reads: CASSFGLNTGELFF. CDR3 nucleotide sequence: TGTGCCAGCAGCTTTGGACTTAACACCGGGGAGCTGTTTTTT.

This clone was seen many times. This chain links TRBV5-1 with TRBJ2-7; TRBD1 aligns across 7 bases. The germline gives CDR1 SGHRS, CDR2 YFSETQ. Trimming cost V 2 bases and J 4 bases; bases outside gene matches: 21. The CDR3 extends over 19 amino acids. The CDR3 loop is CASSFNILRQGSFGYEQYF. In DNA, the CDR3 is TGCGCCAGCAGCTTTAATATTTTAAGACAGGGCAGTTTCGGGTACGAGCAGTACTTC.

This clone was seen a few times. The chain has TRBV28 and TRBJ1-4; 8 bases map to TRBD1. The CDR3 has 16 residues. After removal of 5 bases from V and 7 bases from J, the junction contained 12 bases not matched to a gene. Per germline, CDR1 MDHEN and CDR2 SYDVKM. Here the CDR3 reads CASSPRTGYDSEKLFF. The CDR3 DNA follows: TGTGCCAGCAGTCCCAGGACAGGGTATGATAGTGAAAAACTGTTTTTT.

The V gene is TRBV7-3, the J gene TRBJ2-1; TRBD2 aligns across 11 bases. V shed 4 bases, J shed 8 bases, and the junction held 7 bases outside the gene matches. Germline V gene data show CDR1 as SGHTA and CDR2 as FQGTGA. The CDR3 sequence is 15 residues long. The CDR3 protein is CASSSLAGGNDEQFF. CDR3 bases: TGTGCCAGCAGCTCCCTAGCGGGGGGAAACGATGAGCAGTTCTTC.

The gene calls are TRBV10-3 and TRBJ1-2; D not resolved. Germline values: CDR1 ENHRY, CDR2 SYGVKD. The CDR3 spans 12 residues. Deletions cut 3 bases from V and 6 bases from J, with 8 bases between. CDR3 residues: CAISDETHGYTF. CDR3 DNA sequence: TGTGCCATCAGTGATGAGACTCATGGCTACACCTTC.

V and J are TRBV19 and TRBJ2-5; D might be TRBD2 (6 bases). The CDR3 loop spans 14 amino acids. V lost 4 bases and J lost 4, with 13 bases in between. Looked up from germline, CDR1 is LNHDA and CDR2 is SQIVND (reference sequence). For the CDR3, the DNA is TGTGCCAGTAGTACTCAGGGTAGCGGAGAGACCCAGTACTTC. Encoded protein: CASSTQGSGETQYF.

In DNA form, the CDR3 reads TGTGCCAGCAGCGCCCGGAGGGCGGGATCGTTCAATGAGCAGTTCTTC. It yields the protein CASSARRAGSFNEQFF. The chain couples TRBV7-3 to TRBJ2-1; TRBD2 is a possible D gene (6 bases). This CDR3 has 16 amino acids. CDR1 and CDR2 (germline): SGHTA, FQGTGA. With 5 bases removed from V and 6 bases from J, the gap between germline ends came to 20 bases.

This clone showed up just once. The chain joins TRBV3-1 (or the pseudogene TRBV3-2) to TRBJ2-1, with 7 bases that match TRBD2. Germline CDR1 is LGHDT and CDR2 is YNNKEL (reference sequence). V shed 3 bases, J shed 9 bases, and the junction held 11 bases outside the gene matches. The CDR3 loop spans 15 amino acids. The CDR3: CASSQTGVAGVEQFF. The CDR3 region has the DNA TGTGCCAGCAGCCAGACGGGAGTCGCGGGGGTTGAGCAGTTCTTC.

The gene calls are TRBV27 and TRBJ2-5, with 9 bases matching TRBD1. From germline, CDR1 is MNHEY and CDR2 SMNVEV (reference sequence). The CDR3 extends over 17 amino acids. The J segment lost 5 bases and the V segment lost 5 bases, leaving 15 bases of the junction unmatched. CDR3 residues: CASSPQGAHLNGETQYF. The CDR3 DNA is TGTGCCAGCAGTCCACAGGGGGCGCACCTTAATGGCGAGACCCAGTACTTC.

This rearrangement joins TRBV20-1 to TRBJ2-3; no clear D gene. The CDR3 has 15 residues. CDR1 and CDR2 from the germline V gene are DFQATT and SNEGSKA (reference sequence). Trimming took 6 bases from V and 0 from J, leaving 16 bases between them. The CDR3 spells CSASRGFESTDTQYF. CDR3 DNA: TGCAGTGCCAGTCGAGGATTTGAAAGCACAGATACGCAGTATTTT.

This clone was counted once. The gene calls are TRBV14 and TRBJ2-1; the match to TRBD2 covers 8 bases. The CDR3 has 17 amino acids. V shed 1 base, J shed 9 bases, and the junction held 14 bases outside the gene matches. Germline V gene sequence: CDR1 SGHDN, CDR2 FVKESK. The CDR3 loop is CASSQVRGLAKFSEQFF. The CDR3 bases are TGTGCCAGCAGCCAAGTGAGAGGACTAGCTAAGTTTAGTGAGCAGTTCTTC.

This chain uses TRBV7-9 with TRBJ1-2; no clear D gene. The V gene's germline CDR1 is SEHNR and CDR2 FQNEAQ (reference sequence). Trimming took off 1 base at V and 2 bases at J, with 8 bases between the two ends. There are 14 residues in the CDR3. CDR3 protein: CASSLERINYGYTF. CDR3 nucleotide sequence: TGTGCCAGCAGCTTAGAGAGGATCAACTATGGCTACACCTTC. Based on the CDR3 plus reference TRBV7-9 and TRBJ1-2, the full variable domain is DTGVSQNPRHKITKRGQNVTFRCDPISEHNRLYWYRQTLGQGPEFLTYFQNEAQLEKSRLLSDRFSAERPKGSFSTLEIQRTEQGDSAMYLCASSLERINYGYTFGSGTRLTVV.

The rearrangement joins TRBV27 to TRBJ1-4; no clear D. V lost 2 bases to trimming and J lost 8 bases, with 12 bases between them. Looked up from germline, CDR1 is MNHEY and CDR2 is SMNVEV (reference sequence). The CDR3 has 14 amino acids. The CDR3 coding sequence is TGTGCCAGCAGTTTAGTTGCCAGTCAGGAAAAACTGTTTTTT. Its protein product is CASSLVASQEKLFF.

In its sample, this clone was seen once. The gene calls are TRBV5-1 and TRBJ1-3; the D is unclear. Germline CDR1 is SGHRS and CDR2 is YFSETQ. V was shortened by 1 base and J by 1 base, with 6 bases between the two germline ends. The CDR3 is 14 amino acids. The CDR3 region is CASSLTQSGNTIYF. The CDR3 DNA is TGCGCCAGCAGCTTGACACAATCTGGAAACACCATATATTTT.

DNA of the CDR3: TGTGCCAGCAGCTTAGCTCTAGCGGGGGGGCAAGATACGCAGTATTTT. This encodes CASSLALAGGQDTQYF. The V gene is TRBV11-2, the J gene TRBJ2-3; 12 bases fit TRBD2. The J segment lost 5 bases and the V segment lost 1 base, leaving 4 bases of the junction unmatched. Germline-derived CDR1 and CDR2 are SGHAT and FQNNGV. This CDR3 is built from 16 residues.